The present entry profiles one TCR beta chain with its context. As yet, its antigen is unknown. Assay used: immunoSEQ multiplex PCR; TCRdb lists only in-frame clones, some missing. The data contain 150,000 to 200,000 clones, approximately 92% of them singletons. The data were obtained in a study of T cell responses to AZD1222 COVID-19 vaccine. General study findings and limits: The study found Spike-specific TCR breadth and depth rose after two AZD1222 doses. The sample set comprised mostly white British donors with more females, and clonal diversity was possibly underestimated.

The sequence derives from an adult in good health. Sequences were derived from peripheral blood, sampled on day 0 of AZD1222 vaccination.

In nucleotides, the CDR3 is TGCGCCAGCAGCCCGAGAGCGGGGGGTCCGGATGAGCAGTTCTTC. It codes for CASSPRAGGPDEQFF. The chain uses TRBV5-1 and TRBJ2-1; 9 bases are shared with TRBD2. Germline assignment: CDR1 SGHRS and CDR2 YFSETQ. This CDR3 region has 15 residues. After removal of 4 bases from V and 8 bases from J, the junction contained 10 bases not matched to a gene.